This TCR beta chain comes out of a study of cytomegalovirus exposure and HLA in healthy donors. Study observations and caveats: In a later analysis, a genetic analysis reported fewer productive-TCR N-insertions in an Asian-associated ancestry cluster than the cohort average. Later analysis associated a missense DCLRE1C variant with TCR beta V- and J-gene trimming. TCR beta chains numbering more than 150 were designated cytomegalovirus-associated.

PCR primers comprised 60 Vbeta and 13 Jbeta primers. Source study methods: Per a later analysis, the number of unique TCR beta chains was roughly 87 million, of which 9 million to 12 million were shared. Profiling relied on immunoSEQ multiplex PCR, and the TCRdb table lists in-frame clones only, not all of them. The DNA was the basis for D and trimming; V, J and clone size are from that table. This sample has roughly 90,000 clones, with 80% to 90% found just once. CDR1 is SGHAT, CDR2 FQNNGV, per germline. J lost 6 bases, V lost 0 bases, and 9 bases had no gene match. This CDR3 region has 16 residues. Regarding this clone: Its antigen remains unknown.

This clonotype was sampled from a man aged 25-45 years in good health and CMV-seropositive. Material: PBMCs. This rearrangement joins TRBV11-2 to TRBJ1-1; 8 nucleotides match TRBD1. The CDR3 reads CASSLDRSRGRAEAFF. The CDR3 DNA reads as TGTGCCAGCAGCTTAGATCGGAGCAGGGGGCGGGCTGAAGCTTTCTTT. The variable domain in full, completed from reference TRBV11-2 and TRBJ1-1, reads EAGVAQSPRYKIIEKRQSVAFWCNPISGHATLYWYQQILGQGPKLLIQFQNNGVVDDSQLPKDRFSAERLKGVDSTLKIQPAKLEDSAVYLCASSLDRSRGRAEAFFGQGTRLTVV.